This TCR beta chain was sequenced in a study of CD8+ T cells in alopecia areata. Study summary: Treated patients received severity scores based on the percentage of scalp area affected. Overall study results and limits: Numerous expanded lesional clones remained in scalp and blood during tofacitinib. Scalp clonality, along with expanded CD8+ clones among the top 100, was significantly decreased by tofacitinib.

After isolation, RNA underwent reverse transcription to generate cDNA as the sequencing template. The repertoire was sequenced with immunoSEQ multiplex PCR; TCRdb's copy has only in-frame clones and lacks some. Of more than 150,000 clones in the sample, roughly 61% are singletons; the top ten hold 10% to 15%. Turning to this clone: The antigen is undetermined.

Described treatment: oral pan-JAK inhibitor, 5-10 mg twice daily. The origin of this receptor is a human donor with alopecia areata. The input for sequencing was CD8+ T cells sorted from blood, taken at week 24, from a patient treated with tofacitinib.

The CDR3 sequence is CSASWSGELFF. CDR3 coding DNA: TGCAGTGCTAGTTGGTCCGGGGAGCTGTTTTTT. The chain is built from TRBV20-1 and TRBJ2-2; D is unresolved. CDR1 DFQATT and CDR2 SNEGSKA come from the germline V gene (reference sequence). The ends were cut back, 3 bases at V and 6 bases at J, with 5 bases in the middle. This CDR3 comprises 11 residues.